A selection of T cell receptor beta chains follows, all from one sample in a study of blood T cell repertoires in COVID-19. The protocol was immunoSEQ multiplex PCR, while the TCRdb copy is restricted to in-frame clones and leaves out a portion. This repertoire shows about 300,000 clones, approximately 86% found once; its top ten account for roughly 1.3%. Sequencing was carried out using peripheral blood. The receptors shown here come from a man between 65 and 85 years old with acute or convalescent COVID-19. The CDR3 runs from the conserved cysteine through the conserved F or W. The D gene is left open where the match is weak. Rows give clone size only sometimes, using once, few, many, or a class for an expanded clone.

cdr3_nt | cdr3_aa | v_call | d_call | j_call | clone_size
TGCGCCAGCAGTGTATCAGGGACTCCTCGAGAGACCCAGTACTTC | CASSVSGTPRETQYF | TRBV10-2 | NA | TRBJ2-5 | NA
TGTGCCAGCACTACCGGCGGTCAGCCCCAGCATTTT | CASTTGGQPQHF | TRBV28 | NA | TRBJ1-5 | NA
TGTGCCAGCACTGGGGGACAGCAGACCGGGGAGCTGTTTTTT | CASTGGQQTGELFF | TRBV4-2 | TRBD1 | TRBJ2-2 | once
TGTGCCAGCATCCGGACAGGGGGAGGCTACGAGCAGTACTTC | CASIRTGGGYEQYF | TRBV6-5 | TRBD1 | TRBJ2-7 | NA
TGTGCCAGCAGAACAGGGGGCGGCAATCAGCCCCAGCATTTT | CASRTGGGNQPQHF | TRBV28 | TRBD1 | TRBJ1-5 | few
TGTGCCAGCAGCGGGATGACAGGGTTGGGCAATGAGCAGTTCTTC | CASSGMTGLGNEQFF | TRBV9 | TRBD1 | TRBJ2-1 | once
TGCGCCAGCAGCTTGGAGCGGGGGGGCCGGTTAACAGATACGCAGTATTTT | CASSLERGGRLTDTQYF | TRBV5-1 | TRBD2 | TRBJ2-3 | NA
TGTGCCAGCAGCTCGGGGGGAGGCTCCTACAATGAGCAGTTCTTC | CASSSGGGSYNEQFF | TRBV5-4 | TRBD2 | TRBJ2-1 | NA
TGTGCCAGCAGCCCCGGACAAAGCAATGAGCAGTTCTTC | CASSPGQSNEQFF | TRBV9 | NA | TRBJ2-1 | NA
TGTGCCAGCAGGCGACTAAGGGCGGGCACCGGGGAGCTGTTTTTT | CASRRLRAGTGELFF | TRBV11-2 | NA | TRBJ2-2 | NA
TGTGCCAGCAGACCCAGCCGGGGGTACGAAGAGACCCAGTACTTC | CASRPSRGYEETQYF | TRBV27 | NA | TRBJ2-5 | NA
TGTGCCAGCAATAATGTAGGAGCACAAGAGACCCAGTACTTC | CASNNVGAQETQYF | TRBV5-8 | NA | TRBJ2-5 | once
TGTGCCAGCAGCTCCCAGGGTCCTTTGCTGAACACTGAAGCTTTCTTT | CASSSQGPLLNTEAFF | TRBV7-2 | NA | TRBJ1-1 | NA
TGTGCCAGCAGCCCACGGACTAGCGGGGCCCGCCAAGAGACCCAGTACTTC | CASSPRTSGARQETQYF | TRBV7-2 | TRBD2 | TRBJ2-5 | NA
TGCGCCAGCAGCTTCCGGACAAGCTACAATGAGCAGTTCTTC | CASSFRTSYNEQFF | TRBV5-1 | NA | TRBJ2-1 | NA
TGTGCCAGTAGCCTGACAGGGTTCGCAAACACCATATATTTT | CASSLTGFANTIYF | TRBV19 | TRBD1 | TRBJ1-3 | NA
TGTGCCAGCAGCTTCAAGCGGGCCAGCGGGACGAGCGATGAGCAGTTCTTC | CASSFKRASGTSDEQFF | TRBV7-2 | TRBD2 | TRBJ2-1 | few
TGCGCCAGCAGCCAGGACAGCGGACGCAATGGCTACACCTTC | CASSQDSGRNGYTF | TRBV5-1 | NA | TRBJ1-2 | NA
TGTGCCAGCAGCGATGGGCCCCGGGGGTTCACTGAAGCTTTCTTT | CASSDGPRGFTEAFF | TRBV9 | NA | TRBJ1-1 | NA
TGTGCCAGCAGCCAAGGGTTCGGGGGGGGCCCCAAGGATGAGCAGTTCTTC | CASSQGFGGGPKDEQFF | TRBV3-1/TRBV3-2 | TRBD2 | TRBJ2-1 | NA
TGTGCCAGTAGTATGGCAGGGTTACCCAAAAACATTCAGTACTTC | CASSMAGLPKNIQYF | TRBV19 | NA | TRBJ2-4 | NA
TGTGCCAGCAGTACAGTGAGCCAAGAGACCCAGTACTTC | CASSTVSQETQYF | TRBV7-2 | NA | TRBJ2-5 | NA
TGTGCCAGCAGCCCCGGGACTAGCGCCTCCTACGAGCAGTACTTC | CASSPGTSASYEQYF | TRBV5-5 | TRBD2 | TRBJ2-7 | NA
TGTGCCAGCAGCCAAGCGGGACTACGCTCCTACAATGAGCAGTTCTTC | CASSQAGLRSYNEQFF | TRBV4-2 | TRBD2 | TRBJ2-1 | NA
TGTGCCAGCAGCTATAGCGGGGGGGCCGACGGGGAGCTGTTTTTT | CASSYSGGADGELFF | TRBV9 | TRBD2 | TRBJ2-2 | once
TGTGCCAGCAGTATCCAACAGGGGGGCTCCGGGGAGCTGTTTTTT | CASSIQQGGSGELFF | TRBV27 | TRBD1 | TRBJ2-2 | NA
TGCAGCACCCGACAGGGGATAGGGGAGACCCAGTACTTC | CSTRQGIGETQYF | TRBV29-1 | TRBD1 | TRBJ2-5 | NA
TGCAGTGCTAGTAGGGGACAGGCAAACACCGGGGAGCTGTTTTTT | CSASRGQANTGELFF | TRBV20-1 | TRBD1 | TRBJ2-2 | NA
TGTGCCAGCACGCGGACAGGGGGCAGCCAGGTGGAGCAGTTCTTC | CASTRTGGSQVEQFF | TRBV5-6 | TRBD1 | TRBJ2-1 | NA